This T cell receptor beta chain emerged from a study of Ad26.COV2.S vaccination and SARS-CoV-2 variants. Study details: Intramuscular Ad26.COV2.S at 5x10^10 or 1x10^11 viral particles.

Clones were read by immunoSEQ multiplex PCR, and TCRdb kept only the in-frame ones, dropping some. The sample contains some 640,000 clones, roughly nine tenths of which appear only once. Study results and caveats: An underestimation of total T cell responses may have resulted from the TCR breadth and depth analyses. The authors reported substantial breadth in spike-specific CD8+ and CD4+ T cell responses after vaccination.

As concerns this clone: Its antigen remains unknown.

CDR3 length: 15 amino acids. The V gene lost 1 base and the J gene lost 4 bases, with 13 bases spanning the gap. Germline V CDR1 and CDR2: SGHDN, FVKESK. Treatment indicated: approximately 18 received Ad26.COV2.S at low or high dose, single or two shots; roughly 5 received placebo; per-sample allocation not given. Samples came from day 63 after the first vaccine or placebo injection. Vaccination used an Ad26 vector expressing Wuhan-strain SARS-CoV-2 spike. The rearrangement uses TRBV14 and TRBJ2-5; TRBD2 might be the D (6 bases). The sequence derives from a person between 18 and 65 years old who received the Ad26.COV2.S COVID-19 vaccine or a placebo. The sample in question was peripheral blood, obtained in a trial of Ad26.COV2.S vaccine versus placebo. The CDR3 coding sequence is TGTGCCAGCAGCCAAGGACGGGGGAGTAGAGAGACCCAGTACTTC. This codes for CASSQGRGSRETQYF.